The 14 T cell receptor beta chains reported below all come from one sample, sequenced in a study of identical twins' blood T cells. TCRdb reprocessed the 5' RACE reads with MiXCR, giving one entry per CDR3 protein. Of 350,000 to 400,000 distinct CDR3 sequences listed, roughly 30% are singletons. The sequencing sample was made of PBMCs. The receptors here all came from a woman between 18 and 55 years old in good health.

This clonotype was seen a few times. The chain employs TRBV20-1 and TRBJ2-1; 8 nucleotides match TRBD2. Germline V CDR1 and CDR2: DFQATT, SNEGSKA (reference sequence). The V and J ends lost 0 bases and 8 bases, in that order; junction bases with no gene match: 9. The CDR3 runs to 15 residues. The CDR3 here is CSAREYLSGIDEQFF. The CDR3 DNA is TGCAGTGCTAGAGAGTATCTTAGCGGGATTGATGAGCAGTTCTTC.

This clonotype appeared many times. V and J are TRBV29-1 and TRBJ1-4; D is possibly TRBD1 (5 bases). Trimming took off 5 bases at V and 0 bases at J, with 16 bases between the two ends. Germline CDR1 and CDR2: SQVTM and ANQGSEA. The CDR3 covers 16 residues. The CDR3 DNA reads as TGCAGCGTTACGGGACTCGACGGACCAACTAATGAAAAACTGTTTTTT. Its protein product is CSVTGLDGPTNEKLFF.

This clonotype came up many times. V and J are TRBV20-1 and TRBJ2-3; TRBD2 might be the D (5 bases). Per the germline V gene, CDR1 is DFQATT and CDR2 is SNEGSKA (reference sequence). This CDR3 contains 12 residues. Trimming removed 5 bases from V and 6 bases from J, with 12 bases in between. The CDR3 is CSAGTQRDTQYF. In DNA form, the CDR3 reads TGCAGTGCTGGCACCCAGCGGGATACGCAGTATTTT.

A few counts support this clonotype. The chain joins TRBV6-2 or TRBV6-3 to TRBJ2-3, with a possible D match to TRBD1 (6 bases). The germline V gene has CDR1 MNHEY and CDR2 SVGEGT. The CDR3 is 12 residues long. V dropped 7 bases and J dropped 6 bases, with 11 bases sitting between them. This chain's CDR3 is CASTRRGDTQYF. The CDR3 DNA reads TGTGCCAGCACCCGAAGGGGGGATACGCAGTATTTT.

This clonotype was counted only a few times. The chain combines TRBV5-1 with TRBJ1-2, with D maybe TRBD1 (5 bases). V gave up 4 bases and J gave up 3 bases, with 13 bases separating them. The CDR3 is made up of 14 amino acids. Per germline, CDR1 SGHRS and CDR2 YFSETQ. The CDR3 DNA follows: TGCGCCAGCAGCGGCGGGGACGGATACTATGGCTACACCTTC. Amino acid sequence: CASSGGDGYYGYTF.

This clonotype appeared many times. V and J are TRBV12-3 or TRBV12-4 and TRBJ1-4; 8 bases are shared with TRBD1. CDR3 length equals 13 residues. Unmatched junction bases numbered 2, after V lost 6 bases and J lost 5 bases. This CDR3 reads CASRQGVNEKLFF. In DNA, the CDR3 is TGTGCCAGCAGACAGGGGGTAAATGAAAAACTGTTTTTT.

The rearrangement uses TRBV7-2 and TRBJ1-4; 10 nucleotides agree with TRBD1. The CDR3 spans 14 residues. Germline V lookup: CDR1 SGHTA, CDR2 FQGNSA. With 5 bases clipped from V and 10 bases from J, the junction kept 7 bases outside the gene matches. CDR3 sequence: CASSPGQGVRKLFF. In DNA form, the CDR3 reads TGTGCCAGCAGCCCTGGACAGGGGGTGAGAAAACTGTTTTTT.

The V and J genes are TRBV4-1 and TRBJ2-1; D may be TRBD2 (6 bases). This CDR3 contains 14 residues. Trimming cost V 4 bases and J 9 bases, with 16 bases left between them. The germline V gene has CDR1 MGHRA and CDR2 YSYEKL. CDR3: CASSLTSGAPEQFF. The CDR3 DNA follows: TGCGCCAGCAGCCTCACCTCGGGAGCCCCTGAGCAGTTCTTC.

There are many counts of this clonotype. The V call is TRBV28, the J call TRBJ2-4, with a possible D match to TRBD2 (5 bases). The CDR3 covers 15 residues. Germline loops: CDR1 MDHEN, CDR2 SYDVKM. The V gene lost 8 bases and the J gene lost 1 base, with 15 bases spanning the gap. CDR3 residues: CASAPLERAKNIQYF. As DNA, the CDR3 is TGTGCCAGCGCTCCCCTAGAGCGGGCCAAAAACATTCAGTACTTC.

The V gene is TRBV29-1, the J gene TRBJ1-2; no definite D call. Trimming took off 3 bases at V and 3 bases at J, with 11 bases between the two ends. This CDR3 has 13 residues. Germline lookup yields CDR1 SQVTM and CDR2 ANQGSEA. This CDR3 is CSVDGENYYGYTF. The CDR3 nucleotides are TGCAGCGTTGACGGGGAAAACTACTATGGCTACACCTTC. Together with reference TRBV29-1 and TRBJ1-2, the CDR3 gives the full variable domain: SAVISQKPSRDICQRGTSLTIQCQVDSQVTMMFWYRQQPGQSLTLIATANQGSEATYESGFVIDKFPISRPNLTFSTLTVSNMSPEDSSIYLCSVDGENYYGYTFGSGTRLTVV.

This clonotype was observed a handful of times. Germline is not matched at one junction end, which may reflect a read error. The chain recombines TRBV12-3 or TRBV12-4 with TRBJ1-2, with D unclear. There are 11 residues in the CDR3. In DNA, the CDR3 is TGCGCCAGCAGTTGGTTCTATGGCTACACCTTC. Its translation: CASSWFYGYTF.

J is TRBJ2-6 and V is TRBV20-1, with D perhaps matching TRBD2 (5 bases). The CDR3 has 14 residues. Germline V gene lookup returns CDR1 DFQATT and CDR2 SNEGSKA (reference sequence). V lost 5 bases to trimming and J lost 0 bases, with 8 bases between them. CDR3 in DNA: TGCAGTGCTGCTACTAGCTCTGGGGCCAACGTCCTGACTTTC. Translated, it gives CSAATSSGANVLTF.

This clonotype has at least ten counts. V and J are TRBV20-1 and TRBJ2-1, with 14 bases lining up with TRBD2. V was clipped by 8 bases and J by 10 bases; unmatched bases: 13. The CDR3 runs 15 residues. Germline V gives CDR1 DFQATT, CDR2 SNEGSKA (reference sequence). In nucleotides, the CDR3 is TGCAGTACTACAGTTAGGACTAGCGGGGGGTTCGAGCAGTTCTTC. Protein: CSTTVRTSGGFEQFF.

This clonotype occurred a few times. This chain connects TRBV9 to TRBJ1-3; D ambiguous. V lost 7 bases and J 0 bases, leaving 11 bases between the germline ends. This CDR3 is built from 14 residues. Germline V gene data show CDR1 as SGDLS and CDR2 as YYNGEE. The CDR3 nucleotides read TGTGCCAGCTCTTCGGCCACCTCTGGAAACACCATATATTTT. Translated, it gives CASSSATSGNTIYF.